This T cell receptor beta chain was sequenced during a study of CD8 T cells in Susac syndrome. About the study: Treatment at blood withdrawal was none, corticosteroids, or intravenous immunoglobulin alone in Susac syndrome patients.

The trim removed 3 bases at V and 5 bases at J, leaving 7 bases unmatched. The CDR3 spans 15 residues. Germline lookup yields CDR1 SGHDT and CDR2 YYEEEE. Reverse transcription of roughly 0.5 to 1 ug RNA was carried out with random hexamers. TCR beta CDR3 was amplified by immunoSEQ multiplex PCR. This amplification extended across 54 Vbeta and 13 Jbeta segments. TCRdb ran MiXCR on the immunoSEQ multiplex PCR reads and lists one entry per CDR3 protein. Of 65,000 to 100,000 distinct CDR3 sequences in the sample, 95% to 96% were seen once. Sequencing of TCR beta was carried out in blood CD8+ and CD4+ T cells.

Sequenced sample: CD8+ T cells from PBMCs. The receptor comes from a human donor with Susac syndrome. V gene TRBV5-6 combines with J gene TRBJ2-3; TRBD2 matches at 9 bases. CDR3 DNA sequence: TGTGCCAGCAGCTCGGTAGCGGGGGCTGAAGATACGCAGTATTTT. Translating it yields CASSSVAGAEDTQYF.